The 4 T cell receptor beta chains below were found in one sample sequenced in a study of blood T cell repertoires in COVID-19. Repertoires were generated with immunoSEQ multiplex PCR, while TCRdb's copy carries only in-frame clones and drops some. The sample has more than 200,000 clones; 87% are singletons. Sample: PBMCs or T cells enriched from blood (not recorded which). These receptor sequences come from a man aged 30 to 39 who had recovered from COVID-19.

This chain joins TRBV5-1 and TRBJ2-3; 10 bases align to TRBD2. The CDR3 is 15 residues long. J lost 2 bases, V lost 4 bases, and 4 bases had no gene match. From germline, CDR1 is SGHRS and CDR2 YFSETQ. The CDR3 nucleotides are TGCGCCAGCAGCCCAGGACTAGCGGACACAGATACGCAGTATTTT. As protein: CASSPGLADTDTQYF.

Written as DNA, the CDR3 is TGTGCCAGCAGTTTCGGAGTACAGCCCCAGCATTTT. This translates into CASSFGVQPQHF. The J gene is TRBJ1-5, the V gene TRBV12-3 or TRBV12-4; D ambiguous. The V gene lost 3 bases and the J gene lost 7 bases, with 7 bases spanning the gap. The length of the CDR3 is 12 residues.

V is TRBV3-1 (or the pseudogene TRBV3-2) and J is TRBJ1-3; weak D call: TRBD1 (5 bases). This CDR3 region has 14 residues. Germline CDR1 and CDR2: LGHDT and YNNKEL (reference sequence). V lost 8 bases and J lost 1, with 12 bases in between. The DNA of the CDR3 is TGTGCCAGCGGAGGGCAGGGATCTGGAAACACCATATATTTT. This sequence encodes CASGGQGSGNTIYF.

This clone was seen once. V usage is TRBV2 and J usage is TRBJ2-3, with D perhaps matching TRBD1 (6 bases). The CDR3 is 14 residues long. V lost 6 bases to trimming and J lost 2 bases, with 12 bases between them. The germline V gene encodes CDR1 SNHLY and CDR2 FYNNEI. CDR3 loop: CASRRTDHTDTQYF. Written as DNA, the CDR3 is TGTGCCAGCAGGAGGACAGACCACACAGATACGCAGTATTTT. Full variable domain (remainder filled in from reference TRBV2 and TRBJ2-3): EPEVTQTPSHQVTQMGQEVILRCVPISNHLYFYWYRQILGQKVEFLVSFYNNEISEKSEIFDDQFSVERPDGSNFTLKIRSTKLEDSAMYFCASRRTDHTDTQYFGPGTRLTVL.